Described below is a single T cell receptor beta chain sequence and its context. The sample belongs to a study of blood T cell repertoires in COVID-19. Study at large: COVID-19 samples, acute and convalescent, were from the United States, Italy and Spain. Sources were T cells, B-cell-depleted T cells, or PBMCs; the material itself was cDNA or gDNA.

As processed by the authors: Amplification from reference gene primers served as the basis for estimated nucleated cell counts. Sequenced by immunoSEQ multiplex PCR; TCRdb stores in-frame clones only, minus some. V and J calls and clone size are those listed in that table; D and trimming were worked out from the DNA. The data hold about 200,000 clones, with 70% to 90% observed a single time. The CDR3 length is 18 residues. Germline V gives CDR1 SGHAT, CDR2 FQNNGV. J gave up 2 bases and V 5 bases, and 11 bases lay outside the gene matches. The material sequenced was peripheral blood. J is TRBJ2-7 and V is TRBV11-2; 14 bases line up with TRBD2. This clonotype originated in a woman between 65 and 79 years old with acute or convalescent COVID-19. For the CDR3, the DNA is TGTGCCAGCAGCCCCCCGGGACTAGCGGGAGCGGGGACCTACGAGCAGTACTTC. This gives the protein CASSPPGLAGAGTYEQYF.